The text below deals with one TCR beta chain. Its antigen is not known. Germline V lookup: CDR1 SGHAT, CDR2 FQNNGV. V lost 1 base to trimming and J lost 2 bases, with 16 bases between them. The CDR3 covers 17 residues. Sequencing was performed with immunoSEQ multiplex PCR; in TCRdb, only in-frame clones are kept and a portion is missing. The sample contains about 410,000 clones, 92% of which appear only once. These data belong to a study of Ad26.COV2.S vaccination and SARS-CoV-2 variants. The wider study: Into the muscle, Ad26.COV2.S was dosed once or twice, 56 days apart. Study results and caveats: There was a possibility that the TCR breadth and depth analyses underestimated total T cell responses.

Treatment noted: some 20 received Ad26.COV2.S at low or high dose, single or two shots; 5 received placebo; per-sample allocation not given. Vaccine and placebo recipients were sampled on day 63 after the first injection. This person who donated was an adult of 18-55 years in Boston. The material sequenced was peripheral blood, taken in a trial of Ad26.COV2.S vaccine versus placebo. The TCR originated in a person between 18 and 60 years old who received the Ad26.COV2.S COVID-19 vaccine or a placebo. This chain uses TRBV11-2 with TRBJ2-3; unclear D gene. CDR3 protein: CASSLGRSTTFTDTQYF. Written as DNA, the CDR3 is TGTGCCAGCAGCTTAGGTCGGTCGACCACTTTCACAGATACGCAGTATTTT.